Following are 30 T cell receptor beta chains from one sample sequenced in a study of T-cell memory formation after mild COVID-19. TCRdb re-called the 5' RACE reads with MiXCR, one entry per CDR3 protein. The table lists 130,000 to 150,000 distinct CDR3 sequences, around 21% of them singletons. Sequenced sample: PBMCs or a T cell subset sorted from them (not recorded which). The receptors originated from an adult woman who had mild COVID-19 (a few samples of this study predate the infection). Cell type and time point are not known.

This clonotype was observed a handful of times. The chain carries TRBV7-9 and TRBJ1-1, with D unclear. Trimming shortened V by 5 bases and J by 2 bases, and 15 bases separated the two germline ends. In germline, CDR1 is SEHNR, CDR2 FQNEAQ (reference sequence). The CDR3 spans 15 residues. The CDR3 bases are TGTGCCAGCAGCCGAATCGGGCTCAGAAACACTGAAGCTTTCTTT. This sequence encodes CASSRIGLRNTEAFF. The whole variable domain, remainder taken from reference TRBV7-9 and TRBJ1-1, is DTGVSQNPRHKITKRGQNVTFRCDPISEHNRLYWYRQTLGQGPEFLTYFQNEAQLEKSRLLSDRFSAERPKGSFSTLEIQRTEQGDSAMYLCASSRIGLRNTEAFFGQGTRLTVV.

The V call is TRBV10-3, the J call TRBJ2-5; D unclear. The CDR3 loop spans 15 amino acids. Trimming shortened V by 0 bases and J by 2 bases, and 10 bases separated the two germline ends. From germline, CDR1 is ENHRY and CDR2 SYGVKD. The CDR3 protein is CAISESIGTQETQYF. Here the CDR3 DNA reads TGTGCCATCAGTGAGTCGATCGGCACTCAAGAGACCCAGTACTTC.

Ten or more counts support this clonotype. The chain uses TRBV12-3 or TRBV12-4 and TRBJ1-1; 9 bases agree with TRBD1. Trimming took 5 bases from V and 4 from J; bases not matched to a gene: 8. This CDR3 is built from 15 residues. The CDR3 loop is CASSTGGGVGTEAFF. CDR3 sequence (DNA): TGTGCCAGCAGTACAGGGGGCGGGGTAGGCACTGAAGCTTTCTTT.

On this clonotype itself: One end of the junction varies from germline; a read error may be responsible. V and J are TRBV7-7 and TRBJ2-1; the match to TRBD2 covers 7 bases. In germline, CDR1 is SSHAT, CDR2 FNYEAQ (reference sequence). This CDR3 comprises 15 residues. CDR3 DNA sequence: TGTGCTAGCAGCTTAGGGCTAGCGGCTAACAATGAGCAGTTCTTC. It yields the protein CASSLGLAANNEQFF.

A few counts support this clonotype. The rearrangement links TRBV7-2 to TRBJ2-3; possible D gene TRBD2, 6 bases. CDR3 length: 13 residues. Germline CDR1 reads SGHTA; CDR2 reads FQGNSA. Trimming left V 1 base short and J 10 bases short, with 12 bases between. The CDR3 bases are TGTGCCAGCAGCTTAGGCGGGACTTCCCCGCAGTATTTT. Protein sequence: CASSLGGTSPQYF.

V usage is TRBV5-1 and J usage is TRBJ2-3; 9 bases align to TRBD1. The CDR3 covers 15 residues. V gave up 4 bases and J gave up 4 bases; unmatched junction bases: 7. Germline loops: CDR1 SGHRS, CDR2 YFSETQ. In DNA, the CDR3 is TGCGCCAGCAGCCTAACAGGGGGCAACGCAGATACGCAGTATTTT. As protein: CASSLTGGNADTQYF.

The chain employs TRBV24-1 and TRBJ2-1; D may be TRBD2 (7 bases). The germline gives CDR1 KGHDR, CDR2 SFDVKD. Trimming shortened V by 9 bases and J by 0 bases, and 20 bases separated the two germline ends. CDR3 length: 17 amino acids. CDR3 in DNA: TGTGCCACCGGGGGGGCTAGCGGACGCAGCTCCTACAATGAGCAGTTCTTC. As protein: CATGGASGRSSYNEQFF.

V and J are TRBV6-6 and TRBJ2-2, with D possibly TRBD2 on 6 matching bases. The CDR3 has 17 residues. Germline V gene lookup returns CDR1 MNHNY and CDR2 SVGAGI (reference sequence). Trimming removed 2 bases from V and 1 base from J, with 14 bases in between. In DNA, the CDR3 is TGTGCCAGCAGTTACGTCTTCGGGACTCAGAACACCGGGGAGCTGTTTTTT. Translated, it gives CASSYVFGTQNTGELFF.

The V gene is TRBV5-1, the J gene TRBJ2-2; D might be TRBD2 (6 bases). CDR3 length equals 15 residues. Germline V CDR1 and CDR2: SGHRS, YFSETQ. With 1 base removed from V and 9 bases from J, the gap between germline ends came to 16 bases. The chain's CDR3 is CASSLLVAETRELFF. In DNA, the CDR3 is TGCGCCAGCAGCTTGCTGGTAGCGGAAACCCGGGAGCTGTTTTTT.

The gene calls are TRBV3-1 and TRBJ1-2; D ambiguous. The CDR3 is 15 residues long. Per germline, CDR1 LGHDT and CDR2 YNNKEL (reference sequence). V was cut by 3 bases and J by 0 bases, with 11 bases left in between. Here the CDR3 reads CASSHRTLANYGYTF. The CDR3 region has the DNA TGTGCCAGCAGCCACCGGACCCTGGCTAACTATGGCTACACCTTC.

This chain joins TRBV3-1 and TRBJ1-5, with 7 positions matching TRBD1. V shed 0 bases and J 1 base; nucleotides not matched to a gene: 6. The germline CDR1 and CDR2 sequences are LGHDT and YNNKEL (reference sequence). The CDR3 consists of 17 residues. CDR3 sequence (DNA): TGTGCCAGCAGCCAAGAAGGCAGGGGGGTAAGCAATCAGCCCCAGCATTTT. Translation gives CASSQEGRGVSNQPQHF. The entire variable domain, with the rest obtained from reference TRBV3-1 and TRBJ1-5, is as follows: DTAVSQTPKYLVTQMGNDKSIKCEQNLGHDTMYWYKQDSKKFLKIMFSYNNKELIINETVPNRFSPKSPDKAHLNLHINSLELGDSAVYFCASSQEGRGVSNQPQHFGDGTRLSIL.

This chain joins TRBV5-1 and TRBJ2-1; the D gene is possibly TRBD2 (5 bases). V lost 1 base to trimming and J lost 0 bases, with 14 bases between them. The CDR3 contains 17 residues. CDR1 and CDR2 from the germline V gene are SGHRS and YFSETQ. CDR3 DNA sequence: TGCGCCAGCAGCTTGAGTGGACTGTTAAGCTCCTACAATGAGCAGTTCTTC. Amino acids: CASSLSGLLSSYNEQFF. The whole variable domain, remainder taken from reference TRBV5-1 and TRBJ2-1, is KAGVTQTPRYLIKTRGQQVTLSCSPISGHRSVSWYQQTPGQGLQFLFEYFSETQRNKGNFPGRFSGRQFSNSRSEMNVSTLELGDSALYLCASSLSGLLSSYNEQFFGPGTRLTVL.

This clonotype was observed many times. The chain couples TRBV20-1 to TRBJ1-1; D possibly corresponds to TRBD1 (5 bases). The germline V gene has CDR1 DFQATT and CDR2 SNEGSKA (reference sequence). V dropped 0 bases and J dropped 10 bases, with 30 bases sitting between them. The CDR3 loop spans 18 amino acids. CDR3 protein: CSARDRWFPRRDPLGAFF. The DNA for the CDR3 is TGCAGTGCTAGAGATCGGTGGTTCCCGAGGAGGGACCCACTCGGAGCTTTCTTT.

The rearrangement joins TRBV10-3 to TRBJ2-3; 9 bases line up with TRBD2. V lost 4 bases to trimming and J lost 0 bases; unmatched junction nucleotides: 5. This CDR3 spans 16 amino acids. The germline V gene has CDR1 ENHRY and CDR2 SYGVKD. This CDR3 reads CAISGLAGTSTDTQYF. The DNA of the CDR3 is TGTGCCATCAGTGGCCTAGCGGGGACTAGCACAGATACGCAGTATTTT.

The chain joins TRBV29-1 to TRBJ2-7, with D perhaps TRBD2 (6 bases). Germline values: CDR1 SQVTM, CDR2 ANQGSEA. The CDR3 is made up of 12 amino acids. Trimming removed 5 bases at V and 0 bases at J, with 8 bases between. Written as DNA, the CDR3 is TGCAGCGTTTTGGGACTCTCCTACGAGCAGTACTTC. It codes for CSVLGLSYEQYF.

This clonotype was counted only a few times. This rearrangement joins TRBV19 to TRBJ1-5, with D possibly matching TRBD1 (5 bases). V lost 6 bases, J lost 3 bases, and 9 bases lay in between. Germline values: CDR1 LNHDA, CDR2 SQIVND (reference sequence). The CDR3 runs to 13 residues. This CDR3 is CASRGLSNQPQHF. CDR3 nucleotides: TGTGCCAGTAGGGGACTATCCAATCAGCCCCAGCATTTT.

V and J are TRBV16 and TRBJ2-7; D gene uncertain. The germline V gene has CDR1 KGHSY and CDR2 FQNENV. Trimming took 1 base from V and 6 from J, leaving 10 bases between them. The CDR3 runs 13 residues. CDR3 amino acids: CASSQLPGSEQYF. CDR3 nucleotides: TGTGCCAGCAGCCAATTACCCGGGTCCGAGCAGTACTTC.

The chain combines TRBV2 with TRBJ2-1; TRBD2 aligns across 9 bases. The trim removed 7 bases at V and 10 bases at J, leaving 11 bases unmatched. The CDR3 sequence is 14 residues long. Germline lookup yields CDR1 SNHLY and CDR2 FYNNEI. The CDR3 here is CASNVGGGAFEQFF. The CDR3 DNA sequence: TGTGCCAGCAATGTGGGCGGGGGGGCCTTCGAGCAGTTCTTC.

The chain is built from TRBV7-2 and TRBJ2-6; D gene uncertain. The V gene's germline CDR1 is SGHTA and CDR2 FQGNSA. The CDR3 covers 17 residues. V lost 0 bases to trimming and J lost 1 base, with 10 bases between them. In DNA, the CDR3 is TGTGCCAGCAGCTTAGCGCAGATGCTTTCTGGGGCCAACGTCCTGACTTTC. Translating it yields CASSLAQMLSGANVLTF.

This clonotype has at least ten counts. The J gene is TRBJ2-5, the V gene TRBV11-2; 7 nucleotides match TRBD2. The germline CDR1 and CDR2 sequences are SGHAT and FQNNGV. Germline trimming cut 3 bases from V and 3 bases from J; bases unmatched to any gene: 1. CDR3 length: 13 residues. CDR3 loop: CASSFLAEETQYF. DNA for the CDR3: TGTGCCAGCAGCTTTCTAGCGGAAGAGACCCAGTACTTC. Full variable domain (missing parts from reference TRBV11-2 and TRBJ2-5): EAGVAQSPRYKIIEKRQSVAFWCNPISGHATLYWYQQILGQGPKLLIQFQNNGVVDDSQLPKDRFSAERLKGVDSTLKIQPAKLEDSAVYLCASSFLAEETQYFGPGTRLLVL.

The rearrangement uses TRBV18 and TRBJ1-6; D is uncertain. Looked up from germline, CDR1 is KGHSH and CDR2 is LQKENI. The germline V and J ends were trimmed by 4 bases and 4 bases, with 5 bases remaining between them. The CDR3 consists of 13 residues. The CDR3 protein is CASSREYNSPLHF. The CDR3 nucleotides are TGTGCCAGCTCACGGGAATATAATTCACCCCTCCACTTT.

There are a few counts of this clonotype. The rearrangement uses TRBV9 and TRBJ1-1; tentative D call: TRBD1 (5 bases). The CDR3 consists of 13 residues. V dropped 5 bases and J dropped 4 bases, with 12 bases sitting between them. The germline gives CDR1 SGDLS, CDR2 YYNGEE. The CDR3 nucleotides read TGTGCCAGCAGTGAAACAGGAGTCACTGAAGCTTTCTTT. Translation: CASSETGVTEAFF.

This clonotype was counted a few times. The rearrangement uses TRBV5-1 and TRBJ2-5, with D perhaps matching TRBD2 (6 bases). Trimming pared 4 bases from V and 1 base from J, leaving 11 bases between. There are 14 residues in the CDR3. Germline CDR1 and CDR2: SGHRS and YFSETQ. The CDR3 region has the DNA TGCGCCAGCAGCCCGGGGGAGGCCCAAGAGACCCAGTACTTC. Translating gives CASSPGEAQETQYF.

This clonotype was seen more than once but under ten times. This chain joins TRBV5-1 and TRBJ1-2; D might be TRBD1 (6 bases). Germline V lookup: CDR1 SGHRS, CDR2 YFSETQ. Trimming removed 3 bases from V and 6 bases from J, with 18 bases in between. This CDR3 region has 15 residues. The chain's CDR3 is CASSSKAGTYDGYTF. CDR3 nucleotide sequence: TGCGCCAGCAGCTCGAAGGCGGGGACATACGATGGCTACACCTTC.

The gene calls are TRBV29-1 and TRBJ2-1; D remains ambiguous. The CDR3 has 14 residues. The ends were cut back, 3 bases at V and 6 bases at J, with 15 bases in the middle. Looked up from germline, CDR1 is SQVTM and CDR2 is ANQGSEA. The CDR3, as DNA: TGCAGCGTTGATTTTGGGCAGCTATTCAATGAGCAGTTCTTC. It yields the protein CSVDFGQLFNEQFF.

The chain has TRBV9 and TRBJ2-1; tentatively, D is TRBD2 (5 bases). In germline, CDR1 is SGDLS, CDR2 YYNGEE. This CDR3 contains 14 residues. The germline V and J ends were trimmed by 0 bases and 5 bases, with 9 bases remaining between them. CDR3 DNA: TGTGCCAGCAGCGTAGGGGAGAGCCACAATGAGCAGTTCTTC. As protein: CASSVGESHNEQFF.

This clonotype came up a few times. At one boundary the junction diverges from the germline segment, which might be a read error. The J gene is TRBJ2-7, the V gene TRBV12-3 or TRBV12-4; 7 nucleotides agree with TRBD1. The CDR3 consists of 13 residues. The CDR3 sequence is CASGLTGTSEQYF. The CDR3 DNA is TGTGCCAGCGGTTTGACAGGGACGTCCGAGCAGTACTTC.

In this sample, this clonotype turned up a few times. V gene TRBV4-2 combines with J gene TRBJ2-7; no definite D call. The ends were cut back, 3 bases at V and 3 bases at J, with 6 bases in the middle. Per the germline V gene, CDR1 is LGHNA and CDR2 is YNFKEQ. This CDR3 has 12 amino acids. The CDR3 DNA sequence: TGTGCCAGCAGCCACAACGGCTACGAGCAGTACTTC. The encoded protein is CASSHNGYEQYF.

In this sample, this clonotype turned up a few times. This rearrangement joins TRBV7-9 to TRBJ2-3; D remains unclear. The CDR3 runs 13 residues. V shed 6 bases and J shed 6 bases, with 13 bases lying between them. The germline V gene encodes CDR1 SEHNR and CDR2 FQNEAQ (reference sequence). The CDR3 nucleotides are TGTGCCAGCAGAACGGAGATCCGGGATACGCAGTATTTT. It translates to CASRTEIRDTQYF.

The rearrangement links TRBV7-8 to TRBJ2-7; 8 bases are a match to TRBD1. The CDR3 consists of 14 residues. Per the germline V gene, CDR1 is SGHVS and CDR2 is FQNEAQ. V shed 5 bases and J 3 bases; nucleotides not matched to a gene: 6. The CDR3 nucleotides are TGTGCCAGCAGCGGTGGACAGGGAAACTACGAGCAGTACTTC. It is translated as CASSGGQGNYEQYF.